One sample yielded the 14 T cell receptor beta chains listed below, sequenced in a study of T cells after yellow fever vaccination. TCRdb processed the 5' RACE reads anew with MiXCR; each CDR3 protein has one entry. This sample has roughly 520,000 distinct CDR3 sequences; about a fifth occur once, and the top ten carry about 16%. The input for sequencing was PBMCs, taken 20 to 25 days after the first yellow fever vaccination. The receptors were gathered from a man aged 18 to 35 who received the YFV17D yellow fever vaccine.

This clonotype was seen a few times. V gene TRBV27 combines with J gene TRBJ1-1, with no clear D. Germline lookup yields CDR1 MNHEY and CDR2 SMNVEV (reference sequence). This CDR3 spans 14 amino acids. V was shortened by 3 bases and J by 4 bases, with 12 bases between the two germline ends. The DNA for the CDR3 is TGTGCCAGCAGTTTCGGGCAGGCCGTCACTGAAGCTTTCTTT. Translated, it gives CASSFGQAVTEAFF.

This clonotype was counted a few times. This chain uses TRBV7-9 with TRBJ2-7; D is undetermined. CDR3 length: 13 residues. Per germline, CDR1 SEHNR and CDR2 FQNEAQ (reference sequence). With 1 base removed from V and 3 bases from J, the gap between germline ends came to 7 bases. Written as DNA, the CDR3 is TGTGCCAGCAGCTTAGGGGATGTCTACGAGCAGTACTTC. Translated: CASSLGDVYEQYF.

This clonotype has more than one count but fewer than ten. The rearrangement joins TRBV5-5 to TRBJ2-3, with D maybe TRBD2 (5 bases). This CDR3 region has 17 residues. The germline gives CDR1 SGHKS, CDR2 YYEKEE (reference sequence). V shed 0 bases and J shed 1 base, with 15 bases lying between them. The CDR3 spells CASSLGPLAQGTDTQYF. The CDR3 DNA follows: TGTGCCAGCAGCTTGGGCCCCCTAGCCCAGGGCACAGATACGCAGTATTTT. The whole variable domain, remainder taken from reference TRBV5-5 and TRBJ2-3, is DAGVTQSPTHLIKTRGQQVTLRCSPISGHKSVSWYQQVLGQGPQFIFQYYEKEERGRGNFPDRFSARQFPNYSSELNVNALLLGDSALYLCASSLGPLAQGTDTQYFGPGTRLTVL.

V usage is TRBV28 and J usage is TRBJ2-7, with a tentative D call TRBD2 (6 bases). The germline gives CDR1 MDHEN, CDR2 SYDVKM. This CDR3 has 14 amino acids. V was pared by 4 bases and J by 2 bases, with 12 bases between. CDR3 nucleotide sequence: TGTGCCAGCAGTTCCCCCCGGGGGACCTACGAGCAGTACGTC. Protein product: CASSSPRGTYEQYV.

This clonotype appeared a few times. This rearrangement joins TRBV5-1 to TRBJ2-5; maybe TRBD2 (6 bases). This CDR3 has 15 residues. Trimming removed 1 base at V and 4 bases at J, with 14 bases between. Germline loops: CDR1 SGHRS, CDR2 YFSETQ. This chain's CDR3 is CASSLSAWRGETQYF. The DNA for the CDR3 is TGCGCCAGCAGCTTGTCGGCTTGGAGGGGAGAGACCCAGTACTTC. Filled out from reference TRBV5-1 and TRBJ2-5, the complete variable domain reads KAGVTQTPRYLIKTRGQQVTLSCSPISGHRSVSWYQQTPGQGLQFLFEYFSETQRNKGNFPGRFSGRQFSNSRSEMNVSTLELGDSALYLCASSLSAWRGETQYFGPGTRLLVL.

V and J are TRBV4-3 and TRBJ2-1; 11 positions agree with TRBD2. The CDR3 has 15 residues. The ends lost 5 bases at V and 5 bases at J; junction bases unmatched: 5. From germline, CDR1 is LGHNA and CDR2 YSLEER. The CDR3 region has the DNA TGCGCCAGCAGCGAGGGACTAGCGGACAACAATGAGCAGTTCTTC. Amino acid sequence: CASSEGLADNNEQFF.

Only a few counts were recorded for this clonotype. The rearrangement uses TRBV4-3 and TRBJ2-7; 9 bases line up with TRBD2. V gave up 1 base and J gave up 5 bases; unmatched junction bases: 9. CDR1 and CDR2 (germline): LGHNA, YSLEER. This CDR3 spans 16 amino acids. The CDR3 sequence: CASSQGSGGAYDEQYF. In nucleotides, the CDR3 is TGCGCCAGCAGCCAAGGTAGCGGGGGAGCGTACGACGAGCAGTACTTC.

This rearrangement joins TRBV29-1 to TRBJ2-1; D not resolved. Germline V gene sequence: CDR1 SQVTM, CDR2 ANQGSEA. V was pared by 0 bases and J by 10 bases, with 10 bases between. The CDR3 consists of 12 residues. CDR3 sequence (DNA): TGCAGCGTTGAAGATGGAAGCGCGGAGCAGTTCTTC. Protein: CSVEDGSAEQFF.

The rearrangement links TRBV5-1 to TRBJ2-3, with 7 bases lining up with TRBD2. With V trimmed by 4 bases and J by 2 bases, 10 bases remained unmatched. The CDR3 runs to 16 residues. Looked up from germline, CDR1 is SGHRS and CDR2 is YFSETQ. The chain's CDR3 is CASSPRGDSYTDTQYF. The CDR3 DNA is TGCGCCAGCAGCCCACGGGGGGACTCCTACACAGATACGCAGTATTTT.

This clonotype was counted a single time. This chain connects TRBV5-4 to TRBJ2-5; TRBD2 matches at 7 bases. After removal of 4 bases from V and 2 bases from J, the junction contained 5 bases not matched to a gene. The CDR3 loop spans 14 amino acids. Germline V gene lookup returns CDR1 SGHNT and CDR2 YYREEE (reference sequence). The chain's CDR3 is CASSIRDYQETQYF. Here the CDR3 DNA reads TGTGCCAGCAGCATCCGGGACTATCAAGAGACCCAGTACTTC.

This chain joins TRBV6-2 or TRBV6-3 and TRBJ1-2; TRBD1 might be the D (6 bases). There are 13 residues in the CDR3. V dropped 6 bases and J dropped 2 bases, with 10 bases sitting between them. Germline CDR1 reads MNHEY; CDR2 reads SVGEGT. DNA for the CDR3: TGTGCCAGCAGACGCACAGGGAACTATGGCTACACCTTC. This sequence encodes CASRRTGNYGYTF.

V usage is TRBV4-3 and J usage is TRBJ1-5; D ambiguous. Germline V lookup: CDR1 LGHNA, CDR2 YSLEER. This CDR3 is built from 14 residues. V lost 1 base, J lost 6 bases, and 10 bases lay in between. CDR3 nucleotide sequence: TGCGCCAGCAGCCAAGCGAAGGGTGGTCAGCCCCAGCATTTT. It specifies CASSQAKGGQPQHF.

J is TRBJ2-3 and V is TRBV7-8, with 10 bases identical to TRBD1. The CDR3 is 16 residues long. The junction had 11 bases not matched to a gene; V was cut back by 5 bases and J by 6 bases. The germline V gene has CDR1 SGHVS and CDR2 FQNEAQ. This CDR3 reads CASSGGTGEMGDTQYF. The CDR3 DNA sequence: TGTGCCAGCAGCGGCGGGACAGGGGAGATGGGGGATACGCAGTATTTT. The full variable domain, its missing parts supplied by reference TRBV7-8 and TRBJ2-3, is GAGVSQSPRYKVAKRGQDVALRCDPISGHVSLFWYQQALGQGPEFLTYFQNEAQLDKSGLPSDRFFAERPEGSVSTLKIQRTQQEDSAVYLCASSGGTGEMGDTQYFGPGTRLTVL.

This clonotype has at least ten counts. The chain recombines TRBV7-3 with TRBJ1-1; D might be TRBD1 (5 bases). The V and J ends lost 5 bases and 1 base respectively, with 14 bases between them. CDR3 length: 15 residues. From germline, CDR1 is SGHTA and CDR2 FQGTGA. CDR3 residues: CASSADSVGNTEAFF. The CDR3 DNA is TGTGCCAGCAGCGCCGACAGTGTGGGGAACACTGAAGCTTTCTTT.